These T cell receptor beta chains were read from a single sample in a study of T cell responses to AZD1222 COVID-19 vaccine. Clones were sequenced by immunoSEQ multiplex PCR, and TCRdb holds only the in-frame ones, with some missing. The repertoire holds 20,000 or so clones, with roughly 89% as singletons. The sample here was peripheral blood, taken 28 days after the second AZD1222 dose. These receptors were obtained from an adult who received the AZD1222 COVID-19 vaccine. The CDR3 runs from the conserved cysteine through the conserved F or W. D genes are given only for firm matches. Size tells how often a clone was seen (once, few, many) or the class of an expanded clone, and some rows leave it out.

TRBJ2-1	NA	TRBV6-4	NA	TGTGCCAGCAGTGAATCCGGACCCTTCAATGAGCAGTTCTTC	CASSESGPFNEQFF
TRBJ2-7	NA	TRBV18	TRBD2	TGTGCCAGCTCACCGGCTAGCGGCTACGAGCAGTACTTC	CASSPASGYEQYF
TRBJ2-1	NA	TRBV11-2	TRBD2	TGTGCCAGCACCGAGGGGGGGACTAGCTGGAATGAGCAGTTCTTC	CASTEGGTSWNEQFF
TRBJ1-2	NA	TRBV7-2	NA	TGTGCCAGCAGCTTAGGCCGGGATTTCGGTGGCTACACCTTC	CASSLGRDFGGYTF
TRBJ1-6	NA	TRBV12-3/TRBV12-4	TRBD1	TGTGCCAGCAGTCAGGGACAGGCAGGACCCCTCCACTTT	CASSQGQAGPLHF
TRBJ2-1	NA	TRBV14	NA	TGTGCCAGCAGCCAAGGACTGCGCTCCTACAATGAGCAGTTCTTC	CASSQGLRSYNEQFF
TRBJ1-6	NA	TRBV2	NA	TGTGCCAGCAGGCCTCTCAATTCACCCCTCCACTTT	CASRPLNSPLHF
TRBJ1-1	once	TRBV19	NA	TGTGCCAGTAATTGGGCGGGGAACACTGAAGCTTTCTTT	CASNWAGNTEAFF
TRBJ1-1	NA	TRBV5-6	NA	TGTGCCAGCAGCTTGGACATCACTGAAGCTTTCTTT	CASSLDITEAFF
TRBJ1-3	few	TRBV5-1	NA	TGCGCCAGCAGCTTGGGCTCGAAGGCGGGGGGAAACACCATATATTTT	CASSLGSKAGGNTIYF
TRBJ1-4	NA	TRBV6-5	NA	TGTGCCAGCACCCTCGGGGGGGGGCTTTATGAAAAACTGTTTTTT	CASTLGGGLYEKLFF
TRBJ2-4	NA	TRBV7-2	NA	TGTGCCAGCAGCTTAGCCCTCCTAGGAAACATTCAGTACTTC	CASSLALLGNIQYF
TRBJ1-3	NA	TRBV28	NA	TGTGCCAGCAGCCCTAGGCCTGGAAACACCATATATTTT	CASSPRPGNTIYF
TRBJ2-7	NA	TRBV9	TRBD2	TGTGCCAGCAGCGCCGGACTAGCGGGAAGCCACGAGCAGTACTTC	CASSAGLAGSHEQYF
TRBJ2-1	NA	TRBV28	NA	TGTGCCAGCAGTCTCCGGACCTCTAACTCCTACAATGAGCAGTTCTTC	CASSLRTSNSYNEQFF
TRBJ2-2	NA	TRBV9	NA	TGTGCCAGCAGCGTAGTGCTGGCCGGGGAGCTGTTTTTT	CASSVVLAGELFF
TRBJ2-5	once	TRBV5-5	NA	TGTGCCAGCAGCACCGGGACCCTGGGAGAGACCCAGTACTTC	CASSTGTLGETQYF
TRBJ1-6	few	TRBV7-9	TRBD1	TGTGCCAGCAGCGGTACAGGGGAATCACCCCTCCACTTT	CASSGTGESPLHF
TRBJ2-3	NA	TRBV29-1	TRBD2	TGCAGCGTTGTGGGGACTAGCAAGGTCACAGATACGCAGTATTTT	CSVVGTSKVTDTQYF
TRBJ2-1	few	TRBV15	NA	TGTGCCACCAGGGCCTGGGGGCTTTACAATGAGCAGTTCTTC	CATRAWGLYNEQFF
TRBJ1-5	NA	TRBV27	NA	TGTGCCAGCAGTCTGGGGGGGAGCAATCAGCCCCAGCATTTT	CASSLGGSNQPQHF
TRBJ2-1	NA	TRBV29-1	TRBD1	TGCAGCGTCTCTAGGTGGGACAGGGTGCTCGATGAGCAGTTCTTC	CSVSRWDRVLDEQFF
TRBJ2-5	NA	TRBV18	NA	TGTGCCAGCTTACCCAACGGGGGCGAGACCCAGTACTTC	CASLPNGGETQYF
TRBJ1-6	few	TRBV14	NA	TGTGCCAGCAGCCGGGGACGGGAGAATTCACCCCTCCACTTT	CASSRGRENSPLHF
TRBJ1-2	NA	TRBV5-1	NA	TGCGCCAGCAGCGTGGCTTCAGGGGCTTTTAACTATGGCTACACCTTC	CASSVASGAFNYGYTF
TRBJ2-1	NA	TRBV7-2	TRBD2	TGTGCCAGCAGCCTGTTATTAGCGGGAGGGCCGGTTAGCCATGAGCAGTTCTTC	CASSLLLAGGPVSHEQFF
TRBJ1-2	NA	TRBV28	NA	TGTGCCAGCAGTACCCACACCGCCGGTGGCTACACCTTC	CASSTHTAGGYTF
TRBJ1-5	NA	TRBV19	TRBD1	TGTGCCAGCACAGGGGCTAGCCGCAATCAGCCCCAGCATTTT	CASTGASRNQPQHF
TRBJ2-2	NA	TRBV2	NA	TGTGCCAGTACAGGGAACTCGAACACCGGGGAGCTGTTTTTT	CASTGNSNTGELFF
TRBJ1-3	NA	TRBV4-1	NA	TGCGCCAGCAGCCAAGTAGGACTCGGGGGAAACACCATATATTTT	CASSQVGLGGNTIYF
TRBJ2-3	NA	TRBV2	NA	TGTGCCAGCTGCGACAGGCGTTTGAATACGCAGTATTTT	CASCDRRLNTQYF
TRBJ1-6	NA	TRBV28	TRBD1	TGTGCCAGCAGCAATAACAGGGGCTATTCACCCCTCCACTTT	CASSNNRGYSPLHF
TRBJ2-7	NA	TRBV4-1	NA	TGCGCCAGCAGCCGGAACCTCGTGACGAGCCCCTACGAGCAGTACTTC	CASSRNLVTSPYEQYF
TRBJ2-3	few	TRBV7-2	NA	TGTGCCAGCAGACGGGGGGCCGGAGATACGCAGTATTTT	CASRRGAGDTQYF
TRBJ2-7	NA	TRBV3-1/TRBV3-2	TRBD2	TGTGCCAGCAGCCCCCCTACTAGCGGGAGATCCGAGCAGTACTTC	CASSPPTSGRSEQYF
TRBJ1-2	NA	TRBV4-1	TRBD1	TGCGCCAGCAGCCGCTTAGGGACAGATCGAGGCTACACCTTC	CASSRLGTDRGYTF